This T cell receptor (beta chain) came from a study of regulatory dendritic cells for organ transplantation. Profiled with immunoSEQ multiplex PCR; TCRdb holds only in-frame clones, not every one. The table shows about 34,000 clones, with roughly 89% occurring only once. The CDR3 extends over 14 amino acids. Germline V gene lookup returns CDR1 MDHEN and CDR2 SYDVKM. FACS sorted CD4+ or CD8+ T cells into CD45RA+ naive and CD45RO+ memory. A word on this clone: One junction end disagrees with the germline gene, perhaps due to a read error.

Sequenced input: naive CD4+ T cells from blood. Subset indicated: CD45RA+ naive T cells. This clonotype was sampled from a human donor in good health. The gene calls are TRBV28 and TRBJ2-7, with 7 bases fitting TRBD2. The CDR3 loop is CAISRAGPPYEQYF. CDR3 nucleotide sequence: TGTGCCATCAGTAGAGCGGGGCCTCCCTACGAGCAGTACTTC.